This T cell receptor beta chain emerged from a study of human T cells and chemical hapten exposure. Study as a whole: Patch testing placed 0.01% DPC on the upper back, with readings at 6 days.

This clonotype came up many times. Time point here: pre-sensitization, week 0. Treatment meaning: therapeutic diphenylcyclopropenone sensitization with weekly scalp DPC. Prior to each patch test being applied, blood was drawn. Donors were 18 to 70-year-old alopecia patients suitable for DPC. Researchers extracted total RNA from unfractionated whole blood. This CDR3 has 13 residues. V dropped 3 bases and J dropped 0 bases, with 6 bases sitting between them. Germline CDR1 SQVTM, CDR2 ANQGSEA. Via MiXCR, TCRdb re-called the RACE reads, giving one row per CDR3 protein. The sample carries fewer than 50,000 distinct CDR3 sequences, roughly 7.6% recorded once.

The sequence derives from a woman aged 50 to 60 with alopecia areata. Some clones in this sample may be carry-over from other donors' samples. This chain links TRBV29-1 with TRBJ2-1, with unresolved D. Sequencing used whole blood, obtained in connection with sensitization to the hapten diphenylcyclopropenone (DPC). In DNA, the CDR3 is TGCAGCGTTGATATTAGCTCCTACAATGAGCAGTTCTTC. Amino acids: CSVDISSYNEQFF.